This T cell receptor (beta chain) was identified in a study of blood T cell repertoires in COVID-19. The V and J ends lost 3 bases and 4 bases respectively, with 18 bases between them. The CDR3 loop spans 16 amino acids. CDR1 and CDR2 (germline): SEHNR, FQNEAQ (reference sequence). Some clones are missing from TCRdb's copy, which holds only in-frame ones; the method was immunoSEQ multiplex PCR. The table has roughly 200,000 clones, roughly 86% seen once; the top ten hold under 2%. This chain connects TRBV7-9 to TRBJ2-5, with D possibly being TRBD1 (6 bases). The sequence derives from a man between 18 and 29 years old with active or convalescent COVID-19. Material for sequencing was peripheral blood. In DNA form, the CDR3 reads TGTGCCAGCAGCTTCAAAAAGGCAGGGGTTGGAGAGACCCAGTACTTC. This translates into CASSFKKAGVGETQYF.